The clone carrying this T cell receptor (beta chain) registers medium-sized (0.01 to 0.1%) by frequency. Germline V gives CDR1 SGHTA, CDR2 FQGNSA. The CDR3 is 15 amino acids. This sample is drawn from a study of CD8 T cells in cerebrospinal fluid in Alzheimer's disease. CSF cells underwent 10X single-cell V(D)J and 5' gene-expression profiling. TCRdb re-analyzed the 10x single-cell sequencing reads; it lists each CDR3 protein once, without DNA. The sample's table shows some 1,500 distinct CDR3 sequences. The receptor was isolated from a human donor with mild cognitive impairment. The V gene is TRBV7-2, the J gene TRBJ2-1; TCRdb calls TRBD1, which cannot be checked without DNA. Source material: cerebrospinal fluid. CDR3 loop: CASSFGGAQGNEQFF.